The clone carrying this T cell receptor beta chain was counted between two and nine times. Its antigen is not identified. This specimen belongs to a study of CD8+ T cells in alopecia areata. Overall study results and limits: Mice gave a clearer picture of TCR sharing than patients did, possibly for HLA-related reasons.

Sequencing templates came from extracted RNA that was reverse transcribed into cDNA. Data came from immunoSEQ multiplex PCR; TCRdb stores just in-frame clones and leaves some out. Of some 110,000 clones listed, roughly two fifths were seen once; the top ten hold 3.1%. This CDR3 region has 16 residues. Germline V gives CDR1 SQVTM, CDR2 ANQGSEA. V lost 4 bases to trimming and J lost 8 bases; unmatched junction nucleotides: 19. The TCR sequence derives from a human donor with alopecia areata. The chain is built from TRBV29-1 and TRBJ1-2; 7 positions agree with TRBD1. Specimen: CD4+ T cells sorted from blood. The CDR3 protein is CSVGPGVGDSPWGYTF. The CDR3 DNA sequence: TGCAGCGTTGGCCCGGGGGTCGGGGACAGCCCTTGGGGCTACACCTTC.